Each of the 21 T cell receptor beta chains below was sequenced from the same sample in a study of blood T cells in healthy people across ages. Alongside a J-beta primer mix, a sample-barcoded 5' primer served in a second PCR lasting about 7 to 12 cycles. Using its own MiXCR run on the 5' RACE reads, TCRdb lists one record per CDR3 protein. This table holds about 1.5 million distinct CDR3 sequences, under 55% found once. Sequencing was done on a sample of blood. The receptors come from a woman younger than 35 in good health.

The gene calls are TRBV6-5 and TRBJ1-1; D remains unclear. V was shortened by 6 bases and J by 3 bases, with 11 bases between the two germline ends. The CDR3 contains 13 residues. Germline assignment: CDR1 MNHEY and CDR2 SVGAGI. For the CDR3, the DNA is TGTGCCAGCAGCGGGCAGGCCTACACTGAAGCTTTCTTT. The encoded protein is CASSGQAYTEAFF.

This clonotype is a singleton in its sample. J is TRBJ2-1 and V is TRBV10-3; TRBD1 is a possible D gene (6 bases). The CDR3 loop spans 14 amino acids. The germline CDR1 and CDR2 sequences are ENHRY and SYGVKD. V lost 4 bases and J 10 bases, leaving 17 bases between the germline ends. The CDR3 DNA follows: TGTGCCATCAGTGGAAGGACAGACTCCTACGAGCAGTTCTTC. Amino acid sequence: CAISGRTDSYEQFF.

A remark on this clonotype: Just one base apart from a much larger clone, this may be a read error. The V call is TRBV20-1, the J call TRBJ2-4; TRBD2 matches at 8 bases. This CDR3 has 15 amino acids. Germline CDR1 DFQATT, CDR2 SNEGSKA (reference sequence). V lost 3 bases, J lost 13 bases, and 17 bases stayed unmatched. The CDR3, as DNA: TGCAGTGCTAGCGCTGCGGGGGGTTTCTACAATGAGCAGTACTTC. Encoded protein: CSASAAGGFYNEQYF.

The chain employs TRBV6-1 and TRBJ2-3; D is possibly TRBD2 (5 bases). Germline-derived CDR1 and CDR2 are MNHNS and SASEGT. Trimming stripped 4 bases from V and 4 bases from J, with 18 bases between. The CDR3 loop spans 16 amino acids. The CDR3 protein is CASSVVEGVGSDTQYF. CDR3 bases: TGTGCCAGCAGTGTGGTTGAGGGAGTGGGTTCAGATACGCAGTATTTT.

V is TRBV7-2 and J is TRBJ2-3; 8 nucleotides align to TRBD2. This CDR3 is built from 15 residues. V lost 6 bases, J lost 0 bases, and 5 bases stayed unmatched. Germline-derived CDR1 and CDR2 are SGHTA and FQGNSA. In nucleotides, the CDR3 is TGTGCCAGCAGACCTAGCGGGTCTAGCACAGATACGCAGTATTTT. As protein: CASRPSGSSTDTQYF.

The CDR3, as DNA: TGTGCCAGCAGCCTTAGCGGGAGCCTCAACACCGGGGAGCTGTTTTTT. Its protein product is CASSLSGSLNTGELFF. The gene calls are TRBV7-2 and TRBJ2-2; 9 nucleotides agree with TRBD2. The trim removed 5 bases at V and 2 bases at J, leaving 6 bases unmatched. This CDR3 has 16 residues. CDR1 SGHTA and CDR2 FQGNSA come from the germline V gene.

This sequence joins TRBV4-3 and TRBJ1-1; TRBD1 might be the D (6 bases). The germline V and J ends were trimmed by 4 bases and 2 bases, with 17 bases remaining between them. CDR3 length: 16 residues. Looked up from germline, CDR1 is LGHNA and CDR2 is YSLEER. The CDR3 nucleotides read TGCGCCAGCAGCCCCACAGCGGGGGCCCTTAACACTGAAGCTTTCTTT. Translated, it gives CASSPTAGALNTEAFF.

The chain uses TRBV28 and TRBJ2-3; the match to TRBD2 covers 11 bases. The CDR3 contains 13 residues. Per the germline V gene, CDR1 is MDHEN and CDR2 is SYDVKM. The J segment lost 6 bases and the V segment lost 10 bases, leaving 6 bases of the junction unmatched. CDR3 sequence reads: CANSGRAKDTQYF. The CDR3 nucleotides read TGTGCCAATAGCGGGAGGGCCAAGGATACGCAGTATTTT.

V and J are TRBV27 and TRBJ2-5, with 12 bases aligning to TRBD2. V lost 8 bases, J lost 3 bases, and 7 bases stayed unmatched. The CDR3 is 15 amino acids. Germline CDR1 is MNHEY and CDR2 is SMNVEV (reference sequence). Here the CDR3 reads CASVQTSGGEETQYF. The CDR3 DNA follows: TGTGCCAGCGTACAGACTAGCGGGGGAGAAGAGACCCAGTACTTC.

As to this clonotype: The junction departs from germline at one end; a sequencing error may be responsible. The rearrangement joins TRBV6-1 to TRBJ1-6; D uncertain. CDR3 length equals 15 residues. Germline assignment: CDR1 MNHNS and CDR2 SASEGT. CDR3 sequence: CASSDRPAYNSPPHF. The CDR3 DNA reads TGTGCCAGCAGTGACCGCCCAGCCTATAATTCACCCCCCCACTTT.

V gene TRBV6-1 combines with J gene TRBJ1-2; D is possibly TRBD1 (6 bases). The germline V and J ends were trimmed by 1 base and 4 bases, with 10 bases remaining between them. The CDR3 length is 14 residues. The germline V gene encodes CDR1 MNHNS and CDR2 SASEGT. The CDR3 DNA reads TGTGCCAGCAGTGAAGAAACAGGGTTCTATGGCTACACCTTC. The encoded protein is CASSEETGFYGYTF.

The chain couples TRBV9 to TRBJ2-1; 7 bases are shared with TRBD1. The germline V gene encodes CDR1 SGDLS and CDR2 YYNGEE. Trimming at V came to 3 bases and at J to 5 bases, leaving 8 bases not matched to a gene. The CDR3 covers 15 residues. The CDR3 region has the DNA TGTGCCAGCAGCGCTACCGGGACAGATAACAATGAGCAGTTCTTC. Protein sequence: CASSATGTDNNEQFF.

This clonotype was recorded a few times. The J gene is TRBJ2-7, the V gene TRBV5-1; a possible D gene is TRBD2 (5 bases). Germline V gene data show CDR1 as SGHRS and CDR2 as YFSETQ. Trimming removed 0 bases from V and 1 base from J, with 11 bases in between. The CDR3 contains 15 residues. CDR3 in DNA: TGCGCCAGCAGCTTGGACCCACAGCGGTCCTACGAGCAGTACTTC. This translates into CASSLDPQRSYEQYF.

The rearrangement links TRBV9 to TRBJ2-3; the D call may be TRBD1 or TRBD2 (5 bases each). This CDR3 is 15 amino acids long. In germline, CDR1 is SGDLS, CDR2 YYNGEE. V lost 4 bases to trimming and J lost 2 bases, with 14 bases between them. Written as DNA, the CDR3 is TGTGCCAGCAGCCGACTACAGGATCACACAGATACGCAGTATTTT. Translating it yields CASSRLQDHTDTQYF.

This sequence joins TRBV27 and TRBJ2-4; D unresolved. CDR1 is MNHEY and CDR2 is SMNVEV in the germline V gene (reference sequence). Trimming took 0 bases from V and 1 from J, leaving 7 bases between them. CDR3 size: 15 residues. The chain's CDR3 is CASSLSWLAKNIQYF. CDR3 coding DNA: TGTGCCAGCAGTTTATCTTGGTTGGCCAAAAACATTCAGTACTTC.

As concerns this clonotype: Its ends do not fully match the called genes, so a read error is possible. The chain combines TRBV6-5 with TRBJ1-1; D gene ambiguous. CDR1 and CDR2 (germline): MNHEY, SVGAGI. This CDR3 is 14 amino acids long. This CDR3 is CASSDSISADEAFF. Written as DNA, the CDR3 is TGTGCCAGCAGTGACTCGATCTCGGCAGACGAAGCTTTCTTT.

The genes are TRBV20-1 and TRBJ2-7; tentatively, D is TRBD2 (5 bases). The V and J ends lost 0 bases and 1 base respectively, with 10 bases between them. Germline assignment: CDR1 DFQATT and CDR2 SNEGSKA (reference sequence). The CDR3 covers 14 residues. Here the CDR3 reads CSAREPGNSYEQYF. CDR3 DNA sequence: TGCAGTGCTAGAGAACCGGGGAATTCCTACGAGCAGTACTTC.

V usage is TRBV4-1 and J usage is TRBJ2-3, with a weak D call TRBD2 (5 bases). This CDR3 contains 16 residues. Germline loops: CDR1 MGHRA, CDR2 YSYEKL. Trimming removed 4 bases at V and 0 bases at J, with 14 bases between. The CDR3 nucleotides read TGCGCCAGCAGCCGAGGGTACAGATCTAGCACAGATACGCAGTATTTT. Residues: CASSRGYRSSTDTQYF.

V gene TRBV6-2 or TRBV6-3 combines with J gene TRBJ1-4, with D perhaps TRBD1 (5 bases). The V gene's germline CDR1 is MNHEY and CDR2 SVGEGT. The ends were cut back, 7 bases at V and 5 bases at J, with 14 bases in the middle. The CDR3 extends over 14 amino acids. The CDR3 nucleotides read TGTGCCAGCAACTCACGGGGCAACAATGAAAAACTGTTTTTT. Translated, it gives CASNSRGNNEKLFF.

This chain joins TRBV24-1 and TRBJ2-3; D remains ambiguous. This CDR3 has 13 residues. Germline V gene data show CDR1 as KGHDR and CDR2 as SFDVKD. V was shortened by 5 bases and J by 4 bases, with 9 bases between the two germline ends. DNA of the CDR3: TGTGCCACCAGTGCAGCCTCAGCAGATACGCAGTATTTT. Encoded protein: CATSAASADTQYF.

As DNA, the CDR3 is TGTGCCAGCAGTGTACAGGGGTCCAGTGAGCAGTTCTTC. It yields the protein CASSVQGSSEQFF. This sequence joins TRBV27 and TRBJ2-1; 7 nucleotides agree with TRBD1. The length of the CDR3 is 13 residues. Trimming removed 5 bases from V and 9 bases from J; junction bases left unmatched: 7. From germline, CDR1 is MNHEY and CDR2 SMNVEV (reference sequence).